This TCR beta chain was identified in a study of response to subunit inactivated influenza vaccine. Study outcomes and limitations: It was suggested by the authors that few new T cells are recruited by each seasonal influenza vaccination.

The V segment lost 4 bases and the J segment 4 bases; nucleotides outside the gene matches: 6. CDR1 KGHDR and CDR2 SFDVKD come from the germline V gene. There are 16 residues in the CDR3. Each CDR3 protein gets one entry after TCRdb re-called the RT-PCR reads with MiXCR. The sample includes some 480,000 distinct CDR3 sequences, roughly 9.7% seen only once; the top ten take approximately 12%. This clonotype was seen ten or more times. Its target is not known. This receptor was identified in a man aged 50 to 60 who received an inactivated influenza vaccine. J is TRBJ2-2 and V is TRBV24-1; 9 bases line up with TRBD1. Source: PBMCs from blood, taken more than 35 days after vaccination. CDR3 region: CATSDPGTGPTGELFF. The CDR3 region has the DNA TGTGCCACCAGTGACCCCGGGACAGGGCCCACCGGGGAGCTGTTTTTT.